The present T cell receptor beta chain was sequenced within a study of cytomegalovirus exposure and HLA in healthy donors. Study-wide results and limits: A later analysis reportedly found fewer N-insertions in an Asian-associated ancestry cluster than the roughly 670-donor mean. As was reported, the classifier diagnosed cytomegalovirus status with high specificity and sensitivity. TCR beta chains numbering under 200 were designated cytomegalovirus-associated.

In regard to this clone: Its antigen is currently unknown.

This CDR3 is 16 amino acids long. Trimming stripped 0 bases from V and 3 bases from J, with 12 bases between. Germline CDR1 reads SGDLS; CDR2 reads YYNGEE. The PCR had 60 Vbeta and 13 Jbeta primers. The table came from immunoSEQ multiplex PCR; TCRdb's copy has only in-frame clones and leaves some out. The data contain about 110,000 clones, around 79% of them singletons. The sequence came from a woman aged 40 to 55 in good health and CMV-seronegative. The genes are TRBV9 and TRBJ1-4, with D possibly TRBD1 on 6 matching bases. Material for sequencing was PBMCs. As DNA, the CDR3 is TGTGCCAGCAGCGTAGGGATGACAGGACCTAATGAAAAACTGTTTTTT. Translating it yields CASSVGMTGPNEKLFF.